This TCR beta chain originates from a study of blood T cells in healthy people across ages. About 10 milliliters of peripheral blood were drawn from each donor. Isolation of PBMCs gave at least 7 million cells per sample. The V and J ends lost 3 bases and 4 bases respectively, with 10 bases between them. Germline values: CDR1 MNHNS, CDR2 SASEGT. CDR3 length: 14 amino acids. This clonotype was detected only a few times. Through a sample-barcoded 5' primer and a J-beta primer mix, a second PCR was run for roughly 7 to 11 cycles. Sequencing yielded, for each sample, at least 3 million paired-end reads carrying CDR3. TCRdb called the 5' RACE reads again in MiXCR, with one record for every CDR3 protein. The data hold around 800,000 distinct CDR3 sequences, with 20% to 30% observed a single time. These same data were also listed under a study on T cells of mothers and their children. That paper adds: Slightly higher, non-significant overlap characterized related mother-child pairs relative to unrelated pairs.

The gene calls are TRBV6-1 and TRBJ2-4, with D perhaps TRBD1 or TRBD2 (5 bases each). The receptor was derived from a boy aged 5-17 years in good health. The sample taken for sequencing was blood. Written as DNA, the CDR3 is TGTGCCAGCAGTGAGGTGGGGGTTAAAAACATTCAGTACTTC. Amino acid sequence: CASSEVGVKNIQYF.